The clone carrying this TCR beta chain was seen just once. In the original analysis: Estimation of nucleated cell counts was performed using reference gene primer amplification. TCRdb keeps only in-frame clones here, not all; method: immunoSEQ multiplex PCR. The DNA was the basis for D and trimming; V, J and clone size are from that table. The data hold 150,000 to 170,000 clones, with around four fifths observed a single time. This specimen comes from a study of blood T cell repertoires in COVID-19. Study as a whole: Spain, Italy and the United States supplied samples that represented acute and convalescent COVID-19.

The V and J ends lost 5 bases and 2 bases, in that order; junction bases with no gene match: 5. Germline V gene sequence: CDR1 MGHDK, CDR2 SYGVNS. The CDR3 runs to 15 residues. The rearrangement links TRBV25-1 to TRBJ2-5; the match to TRBD2 covers 10 bases. This TCR came from a woman aged 80 or older with acute or convalescent COVID-19. Sample: peripheral blood. DNA for the CDR3: TGTGCCAGCAGTCTAGCGGGGGACCTACAAGAGACCCAGTACTTC. It specifies CASSLAGDLQETQYF.